This section outlines one TCR beta chain sequence together with its context. Its binding antigen is unknown. It has no much larger one-base neighbor in the sample; base qualities were not kept. This entry belongs to a study of control samples from healthy donors and cancer patients (dated by TCRdb to the early 2020s). Library method: the immunoSEQ multiplex PCR assay. TCRdb provides this immuneACCESS table in a form limited to in-frame rearrangements. Some clones are lacking; in checked studies, under half of them reflect an unresolved V gene, and why the rest are absent is not known. The sample has 60,000 to 95,000 clones on record, approximately 80% of them singletons. The top ten constitute around 15% of the sample. V is shortened by 4 bases, J by 9 bases, and the region joining them spans 7 bases. According to the germline V gene, CDR1 reads SQVTM and CDR2 reads ANQGSEA. Taken from cysteine to phenylalanine, the CDR3 has 10 residues. The CDR3 DNA has 30 bases and is translated from base 1.

The clonotype comes from a man aged 50 to 59 in good health. Sequenced material: blood. The chain employs TRBV29-1 and TRBJ2-1; the D gene could be TRBD1 or TRBD2, each one agreeing over 5 bases. The nucleotide sequence reads as follows: TGCAGCGTTGGGGGGTTTGAGCAGTTCTTC. Its protein product is CSVGGFEQFF.